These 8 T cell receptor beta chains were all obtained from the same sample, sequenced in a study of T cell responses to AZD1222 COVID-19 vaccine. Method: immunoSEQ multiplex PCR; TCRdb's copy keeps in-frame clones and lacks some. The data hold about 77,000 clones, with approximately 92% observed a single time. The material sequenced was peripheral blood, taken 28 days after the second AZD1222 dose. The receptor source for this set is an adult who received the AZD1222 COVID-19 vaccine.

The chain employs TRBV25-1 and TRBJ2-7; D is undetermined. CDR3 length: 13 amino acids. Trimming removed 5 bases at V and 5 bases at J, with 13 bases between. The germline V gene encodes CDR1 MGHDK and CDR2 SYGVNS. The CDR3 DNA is TGTGCCAGCAGTACTCTTACAGATAACGAGCAGTACTTC. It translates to CASSTLTDNEQYF.

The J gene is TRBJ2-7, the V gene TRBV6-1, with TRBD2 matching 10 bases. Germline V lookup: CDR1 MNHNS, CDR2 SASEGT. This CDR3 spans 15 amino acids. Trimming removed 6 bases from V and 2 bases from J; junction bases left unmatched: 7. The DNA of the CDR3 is TGTGCCAGCAGAAGAGGACTAGCGGAAGCCTACGAGCAGTACTTC. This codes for CASRRGLAEAYEQYF.

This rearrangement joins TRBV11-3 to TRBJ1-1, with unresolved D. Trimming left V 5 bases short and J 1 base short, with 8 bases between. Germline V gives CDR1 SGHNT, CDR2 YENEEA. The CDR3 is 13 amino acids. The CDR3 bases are TGTGCCAGCAGCCCCGGCACGAACACTGAAGCTTTCTTT. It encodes CASSPGTNTEAFF.

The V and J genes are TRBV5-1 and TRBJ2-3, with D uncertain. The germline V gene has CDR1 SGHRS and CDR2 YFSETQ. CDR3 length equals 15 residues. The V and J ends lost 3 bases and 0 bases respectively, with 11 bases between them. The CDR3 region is CASSSTVTSTDTQYF. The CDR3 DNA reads TGCGCCAGCAGCTCGACTGTTACTAGCACAGATACGCAGTATTTT. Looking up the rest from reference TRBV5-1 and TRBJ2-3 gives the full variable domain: KAGVTQTPRYLIKTRGQQVTLSCSPISGHRSVSWYQQTPGQGLQFLFEYFSETQRNKGNFPGRFSGRQFSNSRSEMNVSTLELGDSALYLCASSSTVTSTDTQYFGPGTRLTVL.

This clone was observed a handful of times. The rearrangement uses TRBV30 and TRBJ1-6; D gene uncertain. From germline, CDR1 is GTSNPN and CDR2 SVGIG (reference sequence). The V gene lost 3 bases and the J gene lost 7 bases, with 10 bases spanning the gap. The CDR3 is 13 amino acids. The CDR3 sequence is CAWRSQKNSPLHF. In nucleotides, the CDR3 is TGTGCCTGGAGATCTCAGAAGAATTCACCCCTCCACTTT.

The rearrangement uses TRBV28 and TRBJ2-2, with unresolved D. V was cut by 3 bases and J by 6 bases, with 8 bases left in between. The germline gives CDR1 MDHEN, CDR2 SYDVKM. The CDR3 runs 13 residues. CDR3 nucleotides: TGTGCCAGCAGTTTCAGCGTTCCCGGGGAGCTGTTTTTT. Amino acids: CASSFSVPGELFF.

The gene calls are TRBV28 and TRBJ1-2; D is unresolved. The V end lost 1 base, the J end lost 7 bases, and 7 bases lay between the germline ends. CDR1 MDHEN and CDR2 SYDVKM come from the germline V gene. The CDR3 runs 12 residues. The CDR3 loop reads CASSLSPAGYTF. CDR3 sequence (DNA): TGTGCCAGCAGTTTATCCCCGGCTGGCTACACCTTC.

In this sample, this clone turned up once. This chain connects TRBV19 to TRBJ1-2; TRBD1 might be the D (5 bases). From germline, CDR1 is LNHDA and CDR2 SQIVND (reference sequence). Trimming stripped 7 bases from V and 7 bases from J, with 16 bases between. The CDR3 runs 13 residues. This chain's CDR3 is CASTGGEHLGYTF. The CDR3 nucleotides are TGTGCCAGTACCGGGGGGGAACATCTTGGCTACACCTTC.